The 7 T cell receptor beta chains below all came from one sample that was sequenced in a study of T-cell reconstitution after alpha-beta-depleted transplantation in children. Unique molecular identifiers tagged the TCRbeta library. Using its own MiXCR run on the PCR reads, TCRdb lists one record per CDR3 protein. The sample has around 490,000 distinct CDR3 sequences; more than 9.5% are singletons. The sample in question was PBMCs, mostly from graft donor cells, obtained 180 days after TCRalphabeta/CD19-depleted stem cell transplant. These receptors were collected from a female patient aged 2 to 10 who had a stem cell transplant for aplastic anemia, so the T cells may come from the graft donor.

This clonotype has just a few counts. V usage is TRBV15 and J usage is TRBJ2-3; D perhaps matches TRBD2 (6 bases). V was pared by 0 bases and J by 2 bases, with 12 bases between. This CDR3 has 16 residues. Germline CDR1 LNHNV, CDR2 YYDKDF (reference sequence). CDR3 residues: CATSRDAAGSTDTQYF. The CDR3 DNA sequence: TGTGCCACCAGCAGAGATGCAGCGGGTTCCACAGATACGCAGTATTTT.

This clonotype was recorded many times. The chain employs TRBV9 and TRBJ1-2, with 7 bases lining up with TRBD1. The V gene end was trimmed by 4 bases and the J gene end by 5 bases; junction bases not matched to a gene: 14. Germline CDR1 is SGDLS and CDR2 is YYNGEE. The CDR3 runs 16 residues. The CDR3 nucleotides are TGTGCCAGCAGCCCATGGGACAGCGCCGGCCTTTATGGCTACACCTTC. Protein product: CASSPWDSAGLYGYTF.

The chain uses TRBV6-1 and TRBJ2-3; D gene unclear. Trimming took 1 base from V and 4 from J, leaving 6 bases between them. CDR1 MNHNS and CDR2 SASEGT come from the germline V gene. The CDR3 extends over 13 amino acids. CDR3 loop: CASSEVPPDTQYF. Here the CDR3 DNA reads TGTGCCAGCAGTGAAGTGCCACCAGATACGCAGTATTTT.

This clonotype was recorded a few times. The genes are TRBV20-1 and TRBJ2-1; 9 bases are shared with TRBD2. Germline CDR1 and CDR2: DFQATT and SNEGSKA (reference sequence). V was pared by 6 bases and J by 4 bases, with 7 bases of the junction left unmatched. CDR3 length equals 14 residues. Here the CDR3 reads CSATMTSGYNEQFF. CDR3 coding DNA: TGCAGTGCCACAATGACTAGCGGTTACAATGAGCAGTTCTTC.

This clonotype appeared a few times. CDR3 DNA sequence: TGTGCCAGCAGTTTAATCGGGAAATATAGCAATCAGCCCCAGCATTTT. Its protein is CASSLIGKYSNQPQHF. The chain carries TRBV28 and TRBJ1-5; D not resolved. The germline gives CDR1 MDHEN, CDR2 SYDVKM. Trimming cost V 2 bases and J 0 bases, with 11 bases left between them. This CDR3 region has 16 residues. Full variable domain (rest looked up from reference TRBV28 and TRBJ1-5): DVKVTQSSRYLVKRTGEKVFLECVQDMDHENMFWYRQDPGLGLRLIYFSYDVKMKEKGDIPEGYSVSREKKERFSLILESASTNQTSMYLCASSLIGKYSNQPQHFGDGTRLSIL.

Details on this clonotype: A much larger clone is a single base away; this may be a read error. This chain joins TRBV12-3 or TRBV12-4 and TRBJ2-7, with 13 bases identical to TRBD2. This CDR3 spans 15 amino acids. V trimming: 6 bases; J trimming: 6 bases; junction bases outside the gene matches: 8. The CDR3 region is CASSRQRLAGGEQYF. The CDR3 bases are TGTGCCAGCAGCCGTCAACGACTAGCGGGAGGCGAGCAGTACTTC.

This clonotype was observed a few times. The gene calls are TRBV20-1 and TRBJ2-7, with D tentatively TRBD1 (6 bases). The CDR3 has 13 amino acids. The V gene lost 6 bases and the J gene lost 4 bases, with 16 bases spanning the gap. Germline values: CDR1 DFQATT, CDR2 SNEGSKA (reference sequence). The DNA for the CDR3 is TGCAGTGCCAAAGGCAGGGGATATTACGAGCAGTACGTC. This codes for CSAKGRGYYEQYV.